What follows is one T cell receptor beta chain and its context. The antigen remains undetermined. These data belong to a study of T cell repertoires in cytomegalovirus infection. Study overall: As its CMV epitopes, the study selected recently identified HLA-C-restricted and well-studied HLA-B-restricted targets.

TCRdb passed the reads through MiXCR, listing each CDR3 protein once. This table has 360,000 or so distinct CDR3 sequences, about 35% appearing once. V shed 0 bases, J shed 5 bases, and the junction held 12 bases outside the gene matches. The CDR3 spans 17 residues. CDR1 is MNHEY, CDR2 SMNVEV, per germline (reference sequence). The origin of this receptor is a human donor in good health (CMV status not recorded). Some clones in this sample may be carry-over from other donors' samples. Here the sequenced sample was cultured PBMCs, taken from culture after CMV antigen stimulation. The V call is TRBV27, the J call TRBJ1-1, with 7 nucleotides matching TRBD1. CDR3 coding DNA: TGTGCCAGCAGTTTATCGCCATTCCCAGGGGGAAGGACTGAAGCTTTCTTT. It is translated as CASSLSPFPGGRTEAFF.